The clone carrying this T cell receptor (beta chain) was counted many times. The antigen is undetermined. These data are taken from a study of early T cells in non-severe SARS-CoV-2 infection. General study points: The matching step, a VDJdb search, favored anti-spike CD8 responses and missed private and CD4 specificities.

The junction had 7 bases not matched to a gene; V was cut back by 5 bases and J by 0 bases. This CDR3 has 15 residues. TCRdb analysed the 5' RACE reads with MiXCR anew, one entry per CDR3 protein. The repertoire holds some 60,000 distinct CDR3 sequences, with 10% to 15% as singletons. The J gene is TRBJ2-7, the V gene TRBV12-3 or TRBV12-4; 7 positions agree with TRBD2. The sequences come from whole blood, collected at baseline. The sequence derives from an adult who was a healthcare worker with PCR-confirmed SARS-CoV-2 infection or an uninfected control (not recorded which). CDR3 in amino acids: CASSPRGEYSYEQYF. CDR3 nucleotides: TGTGCCAGCAGTCCCCGGGGGGAATACTCCTACGAGCAGTACTTC.